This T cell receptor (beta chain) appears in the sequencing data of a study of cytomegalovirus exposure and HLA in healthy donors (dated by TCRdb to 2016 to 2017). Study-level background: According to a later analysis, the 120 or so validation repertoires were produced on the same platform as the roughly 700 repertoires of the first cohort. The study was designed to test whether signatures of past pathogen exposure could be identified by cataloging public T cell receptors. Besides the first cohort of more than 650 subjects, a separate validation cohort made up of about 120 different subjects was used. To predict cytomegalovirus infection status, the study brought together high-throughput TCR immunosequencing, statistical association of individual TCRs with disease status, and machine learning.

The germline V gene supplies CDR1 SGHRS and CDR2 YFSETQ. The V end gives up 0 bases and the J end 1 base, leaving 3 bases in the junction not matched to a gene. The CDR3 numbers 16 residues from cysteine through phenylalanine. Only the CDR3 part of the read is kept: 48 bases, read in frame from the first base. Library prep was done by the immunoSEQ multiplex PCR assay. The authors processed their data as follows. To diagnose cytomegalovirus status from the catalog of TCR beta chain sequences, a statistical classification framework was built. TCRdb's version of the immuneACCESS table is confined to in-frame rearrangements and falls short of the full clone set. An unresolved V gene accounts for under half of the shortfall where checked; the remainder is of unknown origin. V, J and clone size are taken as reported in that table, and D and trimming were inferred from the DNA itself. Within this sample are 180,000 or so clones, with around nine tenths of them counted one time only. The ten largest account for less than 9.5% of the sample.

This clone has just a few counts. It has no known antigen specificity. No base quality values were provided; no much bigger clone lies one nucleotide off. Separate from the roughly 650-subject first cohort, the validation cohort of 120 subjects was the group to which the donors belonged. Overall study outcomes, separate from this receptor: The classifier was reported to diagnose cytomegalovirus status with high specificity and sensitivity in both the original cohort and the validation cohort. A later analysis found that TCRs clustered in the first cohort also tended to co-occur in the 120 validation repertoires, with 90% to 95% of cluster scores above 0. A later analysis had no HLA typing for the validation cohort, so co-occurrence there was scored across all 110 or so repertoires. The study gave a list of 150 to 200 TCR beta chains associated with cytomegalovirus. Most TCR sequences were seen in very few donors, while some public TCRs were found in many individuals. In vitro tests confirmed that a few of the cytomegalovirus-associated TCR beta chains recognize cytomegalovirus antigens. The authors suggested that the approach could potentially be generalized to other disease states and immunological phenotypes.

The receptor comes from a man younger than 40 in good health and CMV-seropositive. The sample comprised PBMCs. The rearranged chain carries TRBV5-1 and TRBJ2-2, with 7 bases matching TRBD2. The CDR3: CASSLDPSGNTGELFF. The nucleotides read TGCGCCAGCAGCTTGGATCCTAGCGGGAACACCGGGGAGCTGTTTTTT.